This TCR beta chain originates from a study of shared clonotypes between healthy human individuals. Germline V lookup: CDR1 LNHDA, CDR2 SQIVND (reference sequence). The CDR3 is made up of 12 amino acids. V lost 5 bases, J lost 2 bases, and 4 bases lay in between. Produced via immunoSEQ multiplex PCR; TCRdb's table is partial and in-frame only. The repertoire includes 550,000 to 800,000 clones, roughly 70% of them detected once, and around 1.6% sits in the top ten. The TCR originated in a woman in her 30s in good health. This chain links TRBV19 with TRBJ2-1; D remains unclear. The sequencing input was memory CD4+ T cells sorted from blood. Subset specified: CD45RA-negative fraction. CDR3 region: CASSGTYNEQFF. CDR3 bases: TGTGCCAGTAGTGGGACCTACAATGAGCAGTTCTTC. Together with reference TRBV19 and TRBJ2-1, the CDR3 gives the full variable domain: DGGITQSPKYLFRKEGQNVTLSCEQNLNHDAMYWYRQDPGQGLRLIYYSQIVNDFQKGDIAEGYSVSREKKESFPLTVTSAQKNPTAFYLCASSGTYNEQFFGPGTRLTVL.